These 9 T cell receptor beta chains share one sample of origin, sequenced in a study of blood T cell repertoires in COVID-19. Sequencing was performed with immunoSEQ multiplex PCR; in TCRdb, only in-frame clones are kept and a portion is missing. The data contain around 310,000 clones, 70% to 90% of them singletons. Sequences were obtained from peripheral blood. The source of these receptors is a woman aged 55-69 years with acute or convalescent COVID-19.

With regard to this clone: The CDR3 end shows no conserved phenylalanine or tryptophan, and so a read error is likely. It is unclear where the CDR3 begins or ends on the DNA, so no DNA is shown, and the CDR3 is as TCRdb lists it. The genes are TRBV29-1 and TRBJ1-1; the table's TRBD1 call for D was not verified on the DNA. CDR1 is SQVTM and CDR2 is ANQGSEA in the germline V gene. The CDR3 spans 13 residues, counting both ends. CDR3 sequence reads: CSVDAEGQPVIKL.

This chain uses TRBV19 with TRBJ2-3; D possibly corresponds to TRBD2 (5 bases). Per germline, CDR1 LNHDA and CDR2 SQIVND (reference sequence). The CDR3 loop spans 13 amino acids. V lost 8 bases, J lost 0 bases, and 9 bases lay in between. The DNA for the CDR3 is TGTGCCAGTTCTAGCCAGAGCACAGATACGCAGTATTTT. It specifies CASSSQSTDTQYF.

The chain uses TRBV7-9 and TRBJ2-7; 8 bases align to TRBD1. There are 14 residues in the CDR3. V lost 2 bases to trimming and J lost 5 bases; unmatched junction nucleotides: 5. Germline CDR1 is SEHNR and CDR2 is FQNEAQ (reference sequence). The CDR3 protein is CASSLSDRGHEQYF. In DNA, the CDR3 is TGTGCCAGCAGCTTATCCGACAGGGGCCACGAGCAGTACTTC.

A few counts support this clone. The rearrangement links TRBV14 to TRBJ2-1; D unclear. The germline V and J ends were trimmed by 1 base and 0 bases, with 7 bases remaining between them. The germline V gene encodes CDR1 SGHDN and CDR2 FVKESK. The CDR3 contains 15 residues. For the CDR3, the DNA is TGTGCCAGCAGCCAAGTCTCGGTCTCCTACAATGAGCAGTTCTTC. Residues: CASSQVSVSYNEQFF.

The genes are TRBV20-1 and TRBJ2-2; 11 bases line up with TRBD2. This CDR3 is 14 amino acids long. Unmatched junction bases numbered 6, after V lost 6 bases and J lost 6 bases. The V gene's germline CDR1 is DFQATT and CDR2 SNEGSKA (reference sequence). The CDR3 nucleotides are TGCAGTGCCAGTCTAGCGGGAGGCGCCGGGGAGCTGTTTTTT. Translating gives CSASLAGGAGELFF.

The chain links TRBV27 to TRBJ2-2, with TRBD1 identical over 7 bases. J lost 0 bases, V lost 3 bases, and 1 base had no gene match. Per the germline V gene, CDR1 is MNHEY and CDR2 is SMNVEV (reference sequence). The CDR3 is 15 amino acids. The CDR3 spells CASSFGTANTGELFF. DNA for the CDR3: TGTGCCAGCAGTTTTGGGACAGCGAACACCGGGGAGCTGTTTTTT.

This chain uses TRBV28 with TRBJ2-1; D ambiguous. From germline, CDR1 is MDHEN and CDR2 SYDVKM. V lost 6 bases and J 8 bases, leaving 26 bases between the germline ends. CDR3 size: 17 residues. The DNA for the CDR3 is TGTGCCAGCAGGAATATCCGCAACTTATCCCTGGTTCATGAGCAGTTCTTC. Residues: CASRNIRNLSLVHEQFF.

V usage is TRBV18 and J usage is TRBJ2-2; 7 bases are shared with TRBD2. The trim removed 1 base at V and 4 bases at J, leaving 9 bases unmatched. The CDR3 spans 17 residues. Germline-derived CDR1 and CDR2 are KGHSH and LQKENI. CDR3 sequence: CASSPRHETSVTGELFF. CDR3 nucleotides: TGTGCCAGCTCACCACGCCACGAAACTAGCGTCACCGGGGAGCTGTTTTTT.

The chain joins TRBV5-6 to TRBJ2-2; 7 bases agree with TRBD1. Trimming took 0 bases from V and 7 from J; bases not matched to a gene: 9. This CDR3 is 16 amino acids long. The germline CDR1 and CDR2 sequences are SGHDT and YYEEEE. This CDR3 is CASSLVEQGVIGELFF. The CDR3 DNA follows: TGTGCCAGCAGCTTGGTGGAGCAGGGGGTGATCGGGGAGCTGTTTTTT.